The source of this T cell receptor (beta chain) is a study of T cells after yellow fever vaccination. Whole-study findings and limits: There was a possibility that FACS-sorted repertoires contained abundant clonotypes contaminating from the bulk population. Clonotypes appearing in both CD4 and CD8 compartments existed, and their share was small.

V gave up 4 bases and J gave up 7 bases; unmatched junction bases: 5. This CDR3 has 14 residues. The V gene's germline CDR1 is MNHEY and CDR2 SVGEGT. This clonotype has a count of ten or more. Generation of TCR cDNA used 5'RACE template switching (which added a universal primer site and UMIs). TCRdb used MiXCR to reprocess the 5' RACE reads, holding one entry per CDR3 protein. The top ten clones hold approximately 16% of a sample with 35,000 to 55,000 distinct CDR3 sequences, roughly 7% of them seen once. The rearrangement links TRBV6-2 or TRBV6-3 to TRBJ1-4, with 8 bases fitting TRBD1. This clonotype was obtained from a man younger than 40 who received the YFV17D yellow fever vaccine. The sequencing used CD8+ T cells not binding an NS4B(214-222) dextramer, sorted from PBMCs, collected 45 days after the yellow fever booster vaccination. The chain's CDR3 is CASSSTGGSEKLFF. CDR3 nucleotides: TGTGCCAGCAGTTCAACAGGGGGGAGTGAAAAACTGTTTTTT.